This note documents a single T cell receptor beta chain sequence. Its antigen is currently unknown. This sample was taken from a study of T cell repertoires in cytomegalovirus infection. Overall study findings and caveats: CMV-specific HLA-C-restricted TCR beta clonotypes dominated the ex vivo response.

Trimming took off 5 bases at V and 3 bases at J, with 18 bases between the two ends. The CDR3 is 16 amino acids. Germline V gene data show CDR1 as SGHVS and CDR2 as FNYEAQ. TCRdb called the reads again in MiXCR, with one record for every CDR3 protein. The sample carries under 200,000 distinct CDR3 sequences, 20% to 25% recorded once. The sequencing here drew on CD8+ T cells from cultured PBMCs, taken from culture after CMV antigen stimulation. The origin of this receptor is a human donor in good health (CMV status not recorded). Some clones in this sample may be carry-over from other donors' samples. This chain connects TRBV7-6 to TRBJ2-3; possibly TRBD2 for D (6 bases). Here the CDR3 DNA reads TGTGCCAGCAGCCCCTGGCCTAGCGACGGGACAGATACGCAGTATTTT. Translation: CASSPWPSDGTDTQYF.